The source of this T cell receptor (beta chain) is a study of early T cells in non-severe SARS-CoV-2 infection. About the research overall: Chains were unpaired, as sequencing was done on bulk RNA from unsorted whole blood. Overall study findings and caveats: VDJdb matching, biased toward anti-spike CD8 responses, missed private and CD4 specificities.

J lost 1 base, V lost 3 bases, and 6 bases had no gene match. Germline loops: CDR1 DFQATT, CDR2 SNEGSKA (reference sequence). The length of the CDR3 is 14 residues. Comment on this clonotype: Its antigen remains unknown.

The TCR library protocol attached unique molecular identifiers to the individual cDNA molecules. From the 5' RACE reads, TCRdb called clonotypes with MiXCR, one entry per CDR3 protein. The sample carries 80,000 to 95,000 distinct CDR3 sequences, about 14% recorded once. This TCR came from an adult who was a healthcare worker with PCR-confirmed SARS-CoV-2 infection or an uninfected control (not recorded which). The sequenced sample consisted of whole blood. V usage is TRBV20-1 and J usage is TRBJ2-7; the match to TRBD1 covers 7 bases. CDR3 protein: CSASQTDRSYEQYF. CDR3 bases: TGCAGTGCTAGCCAAACGGACAGGTCCTACGAGCAGTACTTC.